This TCR beta chain stems from a study of T cells in tuberculosis. Study findings and constraints: Smaller distances to GMM-specific TCRs suggested their expansion in active tuberculosis.

Time point of the sample: new active TB diagnosis, blood taken before or within 7 days of starting treatment. The table came from immunoSEQ multiplex PCR; TCRdb's copy has only in-frame clones and leaves some out. The data show 31,000 or so clones, about 83% seen once. This clone was seen a handful of times. Its antigen is not known. J lost 7 bases, V lost 4 bases, and 8 bases had no gene match. CDR1 and CDR2 from the germline V gene are SGHRS and YFSETQ. The CDR3 totals 15 residues. Sequences were derived from PBMCs, sampled at tuberculosis diagnosis. This TCR was sampled from an adult with tuberculosis. The V call is TRBV5-1, the J call TRBJ2-1, with 10 bases matching TRBD1. The CDR3 reads CASSGTGTGVNEQFF. CDR3 coding DNA: TGCGCCAGCAGCGGGACCGGGACAGGGGTTAATGAGCAGTTCTTC.